This TCR beta chain is from a study of cytomegalovirus exposure and HLA in healthy donors. This PCR relied on a set of 60 Vbeta primers and 13 Jbeta primers. The method was immunoSEQ multiplex PCR; TCRdb's version includes in-frame clones alone and lacks a portion of them. This table has roughly 150,000 clones, over 70% appearing once. CDR1 is SGHTA and CDR2 is FQGNSA in the germline V gene. V lost 3 bases and J 3 bases, leaving 8 bases between the germline ends. CDR3 size: 13 residues. This sequence joins TRBV7-2 and TRBJ1-1; D is unclear. The specimen was PBMCs. This TCR was recovered from a woman in her forties in good health and CMV-seronegative. In DNA, the CDR3 is TGTGCCAGCAGCTTCGGGGTAGACACTGAAGCTTTCTTT. Its protein product is CASSFGVDTEAFF.